The 13 T cell receptor beta chains reported below all come from one sample, sequenced in a study of blood T cell repertoires in COVID-19 (dated by TCRdb to the early 2020s). Receptor libraries were prepared by the immunoSEQ multiplex PCR assay. TCRdb's version of the immuneACCESS table is confined to in-frame rearrangements and falls short of the full clone set. An unresolved V gene accounts for under half of the shortfall where checked; the remainder is of unknown origin. The sample table contains about 200,000 clones; only one count was recorded for about 86% of them. About 0.81% of the sample comes from the top ten. The sequenced sample consisted of peripheral blood. These receptors all come from a woman in her sixties or seventies with acute or convalescent COVID-19.

This chain connects TRBV7-2 to TRBJ2-5; no firm D call. The CDR3 is 12 amino acids. The ends were cut back, 5 bases at V and 1 base at J, with 5 bases in the middle. The germline V gene has CDR1 SGHTA and CDR2 FQGNSA. In DNA form, the CDR3 reads TGTGCCAGCAGCCTTCGCCAAGAGACCCAGTACTTC. Translation gives CASSLRQETQYF.

The CDR3 loop is CASSLVAGGISETQYF. The CDR3 DNA sequence: TGCGCCAGCAGCTTGGTCGCAGGGGGAATTTCGGAGACCCAGTACTTC. This rearrangement joins TRBV5-1 to TRBJ2-5; 7 bases align to TRBD1. The CDR3 totals 16 residues. V lost 0 bases, J lost 5 bases, and 10 bases stayed unmatched. Germline V gene sequence: CDR1 SGHRS, CDR2 YFSETQ.

The chain has TRBV18 and TRBJ2-7; TRBD1 agrees at 7 bases. Per the germline V gene, CDR1 is KGHSH and CDR2 is LQKENI. The junction had 6 bases not matched to a gene; V was cut back by 0 bases and J by 4 bases. The CDR3 runs 15 residues. The CDR3 nucleotides read TGTGCCAGCTCACCACCGTTACAGGGGATTTACGAGCAGTACTTC. Encoded protein: CASSPPLQGIYEQYF.

The chain has TRBV9 and TRBJ2-2; tentative D call: TRBD1 (6 bases). In germline, CDR1 is SGDLS, CDR2 YYNGEE. Trimming removed 0 bases at V and 5 bases at J, with 8 bases between. CDR3 size: 14 residues. The CDR3 region is CASSVVQGTGELFF. In DNA form, the CDR3 reads TGTGCCAGCAGCGTAGTACAGGGAACCGGGGAGCTGTTTTTT.

The J gene is TRBJ2-2, the V gene TRBV6-6; 8 nucleotides align to TRBD1. V was pared by 2 bases and J by 9 bases, with 8 bases of the junction left unmatched. This CDR3 has 15 amino acids. The V gene's germline CDR1 is MNHNY and CDR2 SVGAGI (reference sequence). The CDR3 DNA is TGTGCCAGCAGTTACGGGGGGACAGGTGGCCGGGAGCTGTTTTTT. Encoded protein: CASSYGGTGGRELFF.

This chain links TRBV5-4 with TRBJ2-5; D may be TRBD1 (6 bases). V dropped 1 base and J dropped 7 bases, with 11 bases sitting between them. Germline V gene sequence: CDR1 SGHNT, CDR2 YYREEE (reference sequence). This CDR3 contains 13 residues. The CDR3 nucleotides read TGTGCCAGCAGCTTGCGAGTAGGGGGGACCCAGTACTTC. It codes for CASSLRVGGTQYF.

This clone was observed a single time. This sequence joins TRBV25-1 and TRBJ1-6, with 10 positions matching TRBD1. Trimming at V came to 6 bases and at J to 9 bases, leaving 8 bases not matched to a gene. CDR3 size: 15 residues. The germline gives CDR1 MGHDK, CDR2 SYGVNS. In nucleotides, the CDR3 is TGTGCCAGCAGGGCCGACAGGGGGCGAAGTTCACCCCTCCACTTT. Its protein is CASRADRGRSSPLHF.

This clone was picked up one time. The rearrangement links TRBV19 to TRBJ2-1, with D perhaps TRBD2 (6 bases). The length of the CDR3 is 14 residues. CDR1 LNHDA and CDR2 SQIVND come from the germline V gene (reference sequence). V lost 6 bases to trimming and J lost 6 bases, with 15 bases between them. CDR3 DNA: TGTGCCAGTAGCCCGGGACTGTCTGGCAATGAGCAGTTCTTC. Its protein is CASSPGLSGNEQFF. The whole variable domain, remainder taken from reference TRBV19 and TRBJ2-1, is DGGITQSPKYLFRKEGQNVTLSCEQNLNHDAMYWYRQDPGQGLRLIYYSQIVNDFQKGDIAEGYSVSREKKESFPLTVTSAQKNPTAFYLCASSPGLSGNEQFFGPGTRLTVL.

The V call is TRBV6-1, the J call TRBJ1-4; no definite D call. V was trimmed by 3 bases and J by 11 bases, leaving 16 bases between them. Germline CDR1 and CDR2: MNHNS and SASEGT. The CDR3 sequence is 14 residues long. CDR3 sequence reads: CASSDGLRSGKLFF. The CDR3 DNA is TGTGCCAGCAGTGATGGACTCCGATCGGGGAAACTGTTTTTT.

V is TRBV2 and J is TRBJ1-5; maybe TRBD1 (5 bases). The V gene's germline CDR1 is SNHLY and CDR2 FYNNEI. This CDR3 contains 15 residues. Deletions cut 6 bases from V and 7 bases from J, with 19 bases between. CDR3 sequence: CASRSGGDYLQPQHF. The DNA for the CDR3 is TGTGCCAGCAGAAGTGGAGGGGACTACCTACAGCCCCAGCATTTT.

The V gene is TRBV29-1, the J gene TRBJ2-4, with D hard to call. Germline V lookup: CDR1 SQVTM, CDR2 ANQGSEA. CDR3 length equals 13 residues. Trimming pared 4 bases from V and 0 bases from J, leaving 7 bases between. The CDR3 DNA reads as TGCAGCGTTGCCCCCCTAGCCAAAAACATTCAGTACTTC. It specifies CSVAPLAKNIQYF. The variable domain in full, with the rest retrieved from reference TRBV29-1 and TRBJ2-4, is SAVISQKPSRDICQRGTSLTIQCQVDSQVTMMFWYRQQPGQSLTLIATANQGSEATYESGFVIDKFPISRPNLTFSTLTVSNMSPEDSSIYLCSVAPLAKNIQYFGAGTRLSVL.

The gene calls are TRBV28 and TRBJ2-7; TRBD2 agrees at 13 bases. The CDR3 has 15 residues. Trimming removed 3 bases from V and 12 bases from J; junction bases left unmatched: 11. Germline V gene sequence: CDR1 MDHEN, CDR2 SYDVKM. CDR3 region: CASSFPGTSGARGYF. The CDR3 DNA sequence: TGTGCCAGCAGTTTTCCCGGGACTAGCGGGGCCCGGGGGTACTTC.

The chain employs TRBV6-5 and TRBJ1-1, with no clear D. Trimming removed 6 bases at V and 11 bases at J, with 16 bases between. The CDR3 sequence is 12 residues long. Germline V lookup: CDR1 MNHEY, CDR2 SVGAGI. In nucleotides, the CDR3 is TGTGCCAGCAGACCGGATCCCCGGAGGGCTTTCTTT. Protein sequence: CASRPDPRRAFF.